This T cell receptor (beta chain) was captured by sequencing in a study of blood T cells in healthy people across ages. For the second PCR, which ran for about 6 to 11 cycles, a sample-barcoded 5' primer and a J-beta primer mix were used. A single record per CDR3 protein comes from TCRdb applying MiXCR to the 5' RACE reads. In the table there are over 450,000 distinct CDR3 sequences, approximately 25% of which are singletons. Only a few counts were recorded for this clonotype. The CDR3 extends over 16 amino acids. J lost 6 bases, V lost 4 bases, and 11 bases had no gene match. Germline V lookup: CDR1 SEHNR, CDR2 FQNEAQ (reference sequence). This sample was shared with a second study, whose subject was T cells of mothers and their children.

What was sequenced was blood. The rearrangement links TRBV7-9 to TRBJ1-5; 8 nucleotides align to TRBD1. The clonotype was recovered from a boy between 10 and 17 years old in good health. The CDR3 here is CASSSTDRVEGQPQHF. The CDR3 DNA follows: TGTGCCAGCAGCTCAACGGACAGGGTAGAGGGTCAGCCCCAGCATTTT.